This T cell receptor beta chain was profiled in a study of blood T cell repertoires in COVID-19 (dated by TCRdb to the early 2020s). In the study overall: Samples covering the acute and convalescent phases of COVID-19 were provided by collaborators in the United States, Italy and Spain. The material from the prospective study consisted of cDNA or gDNA derived from T cells, B-cell-depleted T cells, or PBMCs. Subjects who had been exposed to COVID-19, were actively infected with it, or had recovered from it provided the deeply sampled blood TCRbeta repertoires that made up the dataset. The repertoires were released in a freely available public database intended as a resource for research on the immune response to SARS-CoV-2. The samples were drawn from two sources: the first 160 participants of the ongoing ImmuneRACE study, and about 1,300 subjects contributed by 6 global collaborators. Sample metadata almost always included a de-identified subject ID, COVID-19 status, age in years and sex. Where HLA class I and class II types were available, the types were taken from metadata supplied by the sample provider, not from assay-based typing.

Paper-wide results and their limitations: How much clinical and demographic metadata was included differed by source and by participant, and the metadata was provided uncurated.

CDR1 and CDR2 are drawn from the germline V gene: MNHEY, SVGEGT. Deletion took 5 bases off V and 0 bases off J, with a span of 5 bases between the germline ends. From the cysteine up to the phenylalanine, the CDR3 has a length of 13 residues. Here the CDR3 DNA is all that survives: 39 bases in frame from base 1. In the prospective study, participants were roughly 18 to 100 years old, resided in about two dozen geographic areas of the United States, and were enrolled through a virtual design. In the prospective study, cohorts were assigned on the basis of participant-reported clinical history obtained from a screening survey and a study questionnaire. ImmuneRACE Cohort 3 recovered participants were defined by two consecutive negative NP/OP PCR tests, healthcare professional clearance, or symptom resolution. In the prospective study, mobile phlebotomists collected whole blood, serum and a nasopharyngeal or oropharyngeal swab from each participant. Participants in the prospective study had the option to provide additional blood draws and questionnaires over a 2-month period. Before DNA extraction, blood samples from the prospective study were shipped at room temperature or frozen.

On this clone itself: Its cognate antigen has yet to be identified. Per-base quality was not reported, and no clone a single base away is much larger than it.

The immunoSEQ Assay, a bias-controlled multiplex PCR, was used to amplify TCRbeta CDR3 regions from genomic DNA. The study's processing was this. The number of nucleated cells in each sample was estimated from the amplification of reference gene primers within the assay. To quantify the absolute abundance of each unique TCRbeta CDR3 rearrangement, sequence reads were collapsed and filtered. Productive Simpson clonality was computed per sample as the square root of Simpson's diversity index over productive rearrangements. The clones in this table, taken by TCRdb from immuneACCESS, are in-frame only. Not every clone is retained; where verified, under half of the shortfall comes from an unresolved V gene, and the cause of the rest is unknown. The V and J calls and the clone size are those of that table, but D and trimming were determined from the DNA. The sample table contains about 480,000 clones; only one count was recorded for 85% to 90% of them. In total, the top ten clones hold 1.5% to 2% of the sample.

The sequence links TRBV6-2 or TRBV6-3 to TRBJ2-4; the D gene is not confidently resolved. Sequences were obtained from PBMCs or T cells enriched from blood (not recorded which). The receptor comes from a woman aged 40 to 50 who had recovered from COVID-19. The sequenced DNA is TGTGCCAGCAGTGAGTTAGCCAAAAACATTCAGTACTTC. This codes for CASSELAKNIQYF.